Each of the 29 T cell receptor beta chains below was sequenced from the same sample in a study of glioma-infiltrating T cells after dendritic cell vaccination. TCRdb's copy holds only in-frame clones and misses some; the assay was immunoSEQ multiplex PCR. The sample carries roughly 20,000 clones, about four fifths recorded once. The source was blood, collected before dendritic cell vaccination. The receptors here all came from a human donor with glioblastoma.

The rearrangement joins TRBV5-6 to TRBJ2-7, with 8 bases that match TRBD1. Trimming at V came to 4 bases and at J to 3 bases, leaving 9 bases not matched to a gene. CDR1 and CDR2 from the germline V gene are SGHDT and YYEEEE. This CDR3 spans 15 amino acids. The CDR3 here is CASSELGTGNYEQYF. CDR3 in DNA: TGTGCCAGCAGCGAACTCGGGACAGGAAACTACGAGCAGTACTTC. Combining the CDR3 with reference TRBV5-6 and TRBJ2-7 gives the whole variable domain DAGVTQSPTHLIKTRGQQVTLRCSPKSGHDTVSWYQQALGQGPQFIFQYYEEEERQRGNFPDRFSGHQFPNYSSELNVNALLLGDSALYLCASSELGTGNYEQYFGPGTRLTVT.

J is TRBJ1-1 and V is TRBV7-9, with TRBD1 as a possible D gene (5 bases). CDR3 length equals 13 residues. Germline CDR1 SEHNR, CDR2 FQNEAQ (reference sequence). The ends were cut back, 3 bases at V and 1 base at J, with 6 bases in the middle. The DNA of the CDR3 is TGTGCCAGCAGCTTCCAGGGGAACACTGAAGCTTTCTTT. Encoded protein: CASSFQGNTEAFF.

This clone is a singleton in its sample. This rearrangement joins TRBV15 to TRBJ2-2; TRBD1 matches at 9 bases. Per the germline V gene, CDR1 is LNHNV and CDR2 is YYDKDF (reference sequence). There are 17 residues in the CDR3. With 5 bases clipped from V and 3 bases from J, the junction kept 10 bases outside the gene matches. The CDR3 sequence is CATSPLEGDRDTGELFF. CDR3 in DNA: TGTGCCACCAGCCCCCTAGAAGGGGACAGGGACACCGGGGAGCTGTTTTTT.

This CDR3 reads CASSLGQGPYEQYF. DNA for the CDR3: TGTGCCAGCAGCCTGGGACAGGGCCCCTACGAGCAGTACTTC. This chain uses TRBV6-5 with TRBJ2-7; 9 positions agree with TRBD1. Trimming cost V 6 bases and J 2 bases; bases outside gene matches: 5. The CDR3 spans 14 residues. The germline CDR1 and CDR2 sequences are MNHEY and SVGAGI.

This chain joins TRBV27 and TRBJ2-7; D may be TRBD1 (6 bases). From germline, CDR1 is MNHEY and CDR2 SMNVEV (reference sequence). The CDR3 contains 15 residues. With 0 bases removed from V and 2 bases from J, the gap between germline ends came to 11 bases. This CDR3 reads CASSLSTGPTYEQYF. DNA of the CDR3: TGTGCCAGCAGTTTATCGACAGGTCCTACCTACGAGCAGTACTTC.

The chain carries TRBV6-4 and TRBJ2-1; 8 bases are shared with TRBD2. The germline V gene has CDR1 MRHNA and CDR2 SNTAGT. The CDR3 sequence is 13 residues long. Germline trimming cut 5 bases from V and 6 bases from J; bases unmatched to any gene: 3. CDR3 in amino acids: CASSSGLANEQFF. Written as DNA, the CDR3 is TGTGCCAGCAGTAGTGGACTAGCCAATGAGCAGTTCTTC.

J is TRBJ2-3 and V is TRBV5-5; weak D call: TRBD2 (6 bases). This CDR3 region has 13 residues. V was clipped by 6 bases and J by 2 bases, with 10 bases between them. Germline V lookup: CDR1 SGHKS, CDR2 YYEKEE (reference sequence). Written as DNA, the CDR3 is TGTGCCAGCATCGGCGGGGTCACAGATACGCAGTATTTT. Its translation: CASIGGVTDTQYF.

The chain is built from TRBV5-4 and TRBJ1-5, with TRBD1 matching over 9 bases. J was trimmed by 3 bases and V by 0 bases; bases with no gene match: 4. The germline V gene encodes CDR1 SGHNT and CDR2 YYREEE (reference sequence). The CDR3 consists of 16 residues. CDR3 sequence (DNA): TGTGCCAGCAGCTTGGCGGGACAGGGATTCAATCAGCCCCAGCATTTT. Protein: CASSLAGQGFNQPQHF.

The chain is built from TRBV7-3 and TRBJ2-1; no firm D call. The V end was cut by 8 bases, the J end by 5 bases, with 13 bases between. The CDR3 extends over 13 amino acids. Germline V gene lookup returns CDR1 SGHTA and CDR2 FQGTGA. The CDR3 reads CASRLGGDNEQFF. The CDR3 DNA follows: TGTGCCAGCCGACTCGGCGGAGACAATGAGCAGTTCTTC.

The chain combines TRBV29-1 with TRBJ2-2; TRBD1 matches 12 bases. The CDR3 is 14 amino acids. From germline, CDR1 is SQVTM and CDR2 ANQGSEA. The V segment lost 7 bases and the J segment 4 bases; nucleotides outside the gene matches: 4. In nucleotides, the CDR3 is TGCAGCGGAGGGACAGGGGGCATCACCGGGGAGCTGTTTTTT. Translation: CSGGTGGITGELFF.

This clone was counted only a few times. The V call is TRBV5-4, the J call TRBJ1-2, with D possibly TRBD1 on 5 matching bases. Between the trimmed V and J ends, which lost 1 base and 1 base, there was a span of 14 bases. This CDR3 spans 16 amino acids. Germline V lookup: CDR1 SGHNT, CDR2 YYREEE (reference sequence). CDR3 residues: CASSLPHGGSNYGYTF. DNA for the CDR3: TGTGCCAGCAGCTTGCCCCACGGGGGGAGTAACTATGGCTACACCTTC.

The V and J genes are TRBV5-6 and TRBJ2-3; possibly TRBD2 for D (6 bases). CDR3 length equals 13 residues. V was cut by 4 bases and J by 6 bases, with 12 bases left in between. Germline CDR1 and CDR2: SGHDT and YYEEEE. The CDR3, as DNA: TGTGCCAGCAGCCGTACGGGAGTGGATACGCAGTATTTT. It is translated as CASSRTGVDTQYF.

J is TRBJ2-7 and V is TRBV6-1; 8 bases are shared with TRBD1. V trimming: 5 bases; J trimming: 3 bases; junction bases outside the gene matches: 9. CDR3 length: 15 amino acids. Germline V gives CDR1 MNHNS, CDR2 SASEGT. The CDR3 here is CASSPIQGAVYEQYF. DNA for the CDR3: TGTGCCAGCAGTCCCATCCAGGGGGCTGTCTACGAGCAGTACTTC.

This chain uses TRBV11-3 with TRBJ2-7; D is perhaps TRBD2 (5 bases). V dropped 4 bases and J dropped 2 bases, with 12 bases sitting between them. This CDR3 comprises 14 residues. Germline lookup yields CDR1 SGHNT and CDR2 YENEEA. The CDR3 DNA reads as TGTGCCAGCAGCTCCTCCACTAGTCCCTACGAGCAGTACTTC. Translating it yields CASSSSTSPYEQYF. The full variable domain, with the rest looked up from reference TRBV11-3 and TRBJ2-7, is EAGVVQSPRYKIIEKKQPVAFWCNPISGHNTLYWYLQNLGQGPELLIRYENEEAVDDSQLPKDRFSAERLKGVDSTLKIQPAELGDSAVYLCASSSSTSPYEQYFGPGTRLTVT.

The CDR3 DNA follows: TGTGCCAGCAGTTTAGGAGTCAATCAGCCCCAGCATTTT. As protein: CASSLGVNQPQHF. The chain carries TRBV27 and TRBJ1-5; D is uncertain. Trimming shortened V by 2 bases and J by 3 bases, and 5 bases separated the two germline ends. CDR3 size: 13 residues. Germline V lookup: CDR1 MNHEY, CDR2 SMNVEV (reference sequence).

CDR3: CASILGQGATEAFF. CDR3 coding DNA: TGTGCCAGCATCTTGGGACAGGGGGCGACTGAAGCTTTCTTT. This chain uses TRBV25-1 with TRBJ1-1, with TRBD1 identical over 12 bases. The V and J ends lost 7 bases and 5 bases, in that order; junction bases with no gene match: 5. Germline V CDR1 and CDR2: MGHDK, SYGVNS. The CDR3 spans 14 residues.

This clone was seen a handful of times. The V call is TRBV14, the J call TRBJ1-2; 7 bases map to TRBD1. With V trimmed by 3 bases and J by 8 bases, 9 bases remained unmatched. The CDR3 covers 14 residues. Germline CDR1 and CDR2: SGHDN and FVKESK. The CDR3 DNA sequence: TGTGCCAGCAGCCATGAAGACAGGGTTCAAGGCTACACCTTC. It yields the protein CASSHEDRVQGYTF. Complete variable domain (other parts from reference TRBV14 and TRBJ1-2): EAGVTQFPSHSVIEKGQTVTLRCDPISGHDNLYWYRRVMGKEIKFLLHFVKESKQDESGMPNNRFLAERTGGTYSTLKVQPAELEDSGVYFCASSHEDRVQGYTFGSGTRLTVV.

The genes are TRBV7-8 and TRBJ1-5, with unresolved D. CDR3 length equals 15 residues. In germline, CDR1 is SGHVS, CDR2 FQNEAQ. V shed 5 bases and J shed 0 bases, with 11 bases lying between them. The CDR3 DNA is TGTGCCAGCAGCCGTGAAACAAATAGCAATCAGCCCCAGCATTTT. Translation: CASSRETNSNQPQHF.

V usage is TRBV10-3 and J usage is TRBJ2-7; 11 bases agree with TRBD2. V shed 3 bases, J shed 4 bases, and the junction held 14 bases outside the gene matches. This CDR3 is 18 amino acids long. Germline values: CDR1 ENHRY, CDR2 SYGVKD. The CDR3 here is CAISEIGALAGEGYEQYF. The CDR3 DNA sequence: TGTGCCATCAGTGAAATCGGGGCACTAGCGGGAGAAGGGTACGAGCAGTACTTC.

The chain carries TRBV27 and TRBJ1-1, with D unresolved. Germline CDR1 and CDR2: MNHEY and SMNVEV (reference sequence). Trimming cost V 6 bases and J 3 bases, with 11 bases left between them. The CDR3 runs 13 residues. CDR3 sequence: CASSQGRYTEAFF. CDR3 nucleotides: TGTGCCAGCAGCCAAGGGAGGTACACTGAAGCTTTCTTT.

This chain connects TRBV6-1 to TRBJ2-7, with 8 bases lining up with TRBD1. The CDR3 runs 14 residues. Trimming took 6 bases from V and 2 from J; bases not matched to a gene: 6. CDR1 and CDR2 (germline): MNHNS, SASEGT. Here the CDR3 reads CASSPGTGPYEQYF. The CDR3 nucleotides are TGTGCCAGCAGCCCCGGGACAGGTCCCTACGAGCAGTACTTC.

The chain carries TRBV19 and TRBJ2-5; perhaps TRBD2 as D (6 bases). Germline CDR1 and CDR2: LNHDA and SQIVND (reference sequence). V gave up 5 bases and J gave up 5 bases, with 15 bases separating them. The CDR3 is 14 amino acids. CDR3 sequence: CASSPTRYAETQYF. The CDR3 nucleotides are TGTGCCAGTAGTCCGACTAGATACGCGGAGACCCAGTACTTC.

In regard to this clone: It differs at one base from a far larger clone, so likely a read error. The chain has TRBV9 and TRBJ1-1, with D perhaps TRBD1 (5 bases). The CDR3 is 16 residues long. Germline V gives CDR1 SGDLS, CDR2 YYNGEE. CDR3 coding DNA: TGTGCCAGCAGCGTAGATGTAGGGGTCATGAACAATGAAGCTTTCTTT. Its protein is CASSVDVGVMNNEAFF.

In nucleotides, the CDR3 is TGTGCCAGTAGTATCCTACCGGGACAGGGGTCAGATACGCAGTATTTT. Protein product: CASSILPGQGSDTQYF. The rearrangement uses TRBV19 and TRBJ2-3; 10 bases map to TRBD1. In germline, CDR1 is LNHDA, CDR2 SQIVND (reference sequence). This CDR3 is built from 16 residues. The V gene end was trimmed by 3 bases and the J gene end by 4 bases; junction bases not matched to a gene: 7. The whole variable domain, remainder taken from reference TRBV19 and TRBJ2-3, is DGGITQSPKYLFRKEGQNVTLSCEQNLNHDAMYWYRQDPGQGLRLIYYSQIVNDFQKGDIAEGYSVSREKKESFPLTVTSAQKNPTAFYLCASSILPGQGSDTQYFGPGTRLTVL.

The V call is TRBV4-1, the J call TRBJ2-3; 16 bases are shared with TRBD2. Per germline, CDR1 MGHRA and CDR2 YSYEKL. This CDR3 contains 18 residues. Trimming cost V 9 bases and J 2 bases; bases outside gene matches: 11. The DNA of the CDR3 is TGCGCCAGGCCCCGGGGACTAGCGGGAGGGCCCGACACAGATACGCAGTATTTT. Protein: CARPRGLAGGPDTDTQYF.

The V and J genes are TRBV14 and TRBJ1-5; no reliable D call. The germline CDR1 and CDR2 sequences are SGHDN and FVKESK. Trimming stripped 5 bases from V and 4 bases from J, with 6 bases between. The CDR3 has 12 residues. CDR3 region: CASSGRNQPQHF. CDR3 in DNA: TGTGCCAGCAGCGGCAGGAATCAGCCCCAGCATTTT.

The V gene is TRBV5-4, the J gene TRBJ2-3; 8 bases are a match to TRBD2. Trimming cost V 4 bases and J 3 bases; bases outside gene matches: 7. Germline V lookup: CDR1 SGHNT, CDR2 YYREEE (reference sequence). CDR3 length: 15 residues. This CDR3 is CASSGTGTSTDTQYF. For the CDR3, the DNA is TGTGCCAGCAGCGGGACCGGGACTAGTACAGATACGCAGTATTTT.

The V and J genes are TRBV4-3 and TRBJ2-1, with D possibly matching TRBD2 (5 bases). Germline values: CDR1 LGHNA, CDR2 YSLEER. Trimming pared 3 bases from V and 3 bases from J, leaving 9 bases between. The length of the CDR3 is 14 residues. CDR3 protein: CASSHDRDYNEQFF. The CDR3 region has the DNA TGCGCCAGCAGCCACGACCGGGACTACAATGAGCAGTTCTTC.

The rearrangement joins TRBV4-3 to TRBJ2-1; unclear D gene. V was shortened by 0 bases and J by 0 bases, with 9 bases between the two germline ends. Germline V gene sequence: CDR1 LGHNA, CDR2 YSLEER. This CDR3 is 16 amino acids long. CDR3 in amino acids: CASSQDKLYSYNEQFF. The DNA for the CDR3 is TGCGCCAGCAGCCAAGATAAGCTTTACTCCTACAATGAGCAGTTCTTC.